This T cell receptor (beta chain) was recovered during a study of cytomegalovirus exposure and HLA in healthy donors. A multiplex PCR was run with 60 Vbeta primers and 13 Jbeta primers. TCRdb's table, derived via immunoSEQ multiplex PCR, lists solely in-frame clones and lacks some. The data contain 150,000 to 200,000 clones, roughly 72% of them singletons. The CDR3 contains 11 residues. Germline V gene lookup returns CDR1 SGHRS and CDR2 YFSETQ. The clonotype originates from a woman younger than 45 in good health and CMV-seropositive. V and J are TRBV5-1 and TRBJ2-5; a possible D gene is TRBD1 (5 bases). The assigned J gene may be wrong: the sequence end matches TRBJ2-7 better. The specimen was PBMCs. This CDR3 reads CASSLQGEQYF. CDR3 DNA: TGCGCCAGCAGCTTGCAGGGCGAGCAGTACTTC.